The next 32 T cell receptor beta chains were all read from a single sample in a study of radiotherapy plus CTLA-4 blockade in lung cancer. The data were produced by immunoSEQ multiplex PCR, yet TCRdb's version contains in-frame clones alone and is incomplete. The sample gives some 67,000 clones, roughly four fifths of which show up once; about 16% is in the top ten. Sequences were derived from peripheral blood, sampled from a patient treated with radiotherapy plus ipilimumab. These receptors were collected from a human donor with non-small cell lung cancer whose response to radiotherapy plus ipilimumab could not be evaluated. Some clones in this sample may be carry-over from other donors' samples.

The gene calls are TRBV12-5 and TRBJ2-3, with D hard to call. The germline V gene has CDR1 LGHNT and CDR2 FRNRAP. The CDR3 consists of 11 residues. The V gene lost 5 bases and the J gene lost 6 bases, with 6 bases spanning the gap. The CDR3 spells CASGVSDTQYF. The DNA of the CDR3 is TGTGCTAGTGGTGTATCGGATACGCAGTATTTT.

The count of this clone is one. The J gene is TRBJ1-2, the V gene TRBV19, with D hard to call. CDR1 is LNHDA and CDR2 is SQIVND in the germline V gene (reference sequence). CDR3 length equals 16 residues. Deletions cut 4 bases from V and 2 bases from J, with 17 bases between. The CDR3 coding sequence is TGTGCCAGTAGTAAAGGCGGCAGAACACCAAACTATGGCTACACCTTC. Amino acid sequence: CASSKGGRTPNYGYTF.

This chain links TRBV5-1 with TRBJ2-3; D gene uncertain. The V gene's germline CDR1 is SGHRS and CDR2 YFSETQ. Trimming took 0 bases from V and 1 from J, leaving 6 bases between them. There are 14 residues in the CDR3. CDR3 bases: TGCGCCAGCAGCTTGGACACCGGCACAGATACGCAGTATTTT. It encodes CASSLDTGTDTQYF.

The genes are TRBV7-3 and TRBJ2-1; 7 bases match TRBD1. J lost 2 bases, V lost 5 bases, and 3 bases had no gene match. There are 14 residues in the CDR3. Germline CDR1 reads SGHTA; CDR2 reads FQGTGA. The CDR3 coding sequence is TGTGCCAGCAGCCCGACAGGGCCCTACAATGAGCAGTTCTTC. It codes for CASSPTGPYNEQFF.

This chain uses TRBV6-5 with TRBJ2-3; unclear D gene. The CDR3 totals 14 residues. V was trimmed by 8 bases and J by 2 bases, leaving 14 bases between them. The germline V gene encodes CDR1 MNHEY and CDR2 SVGAGI. DNA of the CDR3: TGTGCCAGCTCAAGTGGTAGATACACAGATACGCAGTATTTT. This codes for CASSSGRYTDTQYF.

V and J are TRBV10-3 and TRBJ1-1; D remains unclear. V was cut by 5 bases and J by 5 bases, with 9 bases left in between. CDR3 length equals 12 residues. Germline values: CDR1 ENHRY, CDR2 SYGVKD. CDR3 loop: CAISIPGTEAFF. The CDR3 coding sequence is TGTGCCATCAGTATCCCGGGGACTGAAGCTTTCTTT.

V and J are TRBV7-3 and TRBJ2-6; 9 positions agree with TRBD1. Trimming took 4 bases from V and 0 from J; bases not matched to a gene: 7. Germline V CDR1 and CDR2: SGHTA, FQGTGA. The CDR3 is made up of 18 amino acids. The CDR3 nucleotides read TGTGCCAGCAGCTCCTGGACAGGGGCACTCTCTGGGGCCAACGTCCTGACTTTC. Protein sequence: CASSSWTGALSGANVLTF.

The V call is TRBV19, the J call TRBJ1-2; 11 bases line up with TRBD1. Germline CDR1 LNHDA, CDR2 SQIVND (reference sequence). V lost 3 bases to trimming and J lost 5 bases; unmatched junction nucleotides: 5. CDR3 size: 15 residues. The CDR3, as DNA: TGTGCCAGTAGTATGAGGACAGGGGGCGCATATGGCTACACCTTC. This translates into CASSMRTGGAYGYTF.

As regards this clone: The junction departs from the called germline gene at one end, perhaps through a read error. The rearrangement joins TRBV2 to TRBJ2-1, with D perhaps matching TRBD2 (7 bases). The CDR3 sequence is 16 residues long. Germline CDR1 SNHLY, CDR2 FYNNEI. The CDR3: CASSEGRGGGYNEQFF. The DNA of the CDR3 is TGTGCCAGCAGCGAAGGGAGGGGGGGCGGTTACAATGAGCAGTTCTTC.

This chain uses TRBV5-1 with TRBJ2-7; 10 nucleotides match TRBD2. Germline values: CDR1 SGHRS, CDR2 YFSETQ. With V trimmed by 3 bases and J by 6 bases, 9 bases remained unmatched. The CDR3 contains 15 residues. The CDR3 region is CASSWERGGLGEQYF. For the CDR3, the DNA is TGCGCCAGCAGCTGGGAGCGGGGGGGCCTCGGCGAGCAGTACTTC.

This chain uses TRBV13 with TRBJ2-5; D call uncertain. CDR1 is PRHDT, CDR2 FYEKMQ, per germline (reference sequence). This CDR3 has 13 residues. V gave up 1 base and J gave up 1 base, with 4 bases separating them. Here the CDR3 reads CASSLAVQETQYF. CDR3 in DNA: TGTGCCAGCAGCTTAGCGGTCCAAGAGACCCAGTACTTC.

The V and J genes are TRBV6-6 and TRBJ1-4, with D perhaps TRBD1 (5 bases). Trimming removed 6 bases from V and 7 bases from J, with 9 bases in between. The V gene's germline CDR1 is MNHNY and CDR2 SVGAGI (reference sequence). The CDR3 length is 12 residues. In nucleotides, the CDR3 is TGTGCCAGCAGGAACCAGGGTGAAAAACTGTTTTTT. Its protein is CASRNQGEKLFF.

This clone was recorded once. The gene calls are TRBV7-6 and TRBJ1-6; 9 bases agree with TRBD1. Per germline, CDR1 SGHVS and CDR2 FNYEAQ. The CDR3 has 15 amino acids. The trim removed 2 bases at V and 7 bases at J, leaving 3 bases unmatched. CDR3 in DNA: TGTGCCAGCAGCTTAATGACAGGGGGAAATTCACCCCTCCACTTT. Its protein is CASSLMTGGNSPLHF.

The V and J genes are TRBV5-1 and TRBJ2-3; the D gene is possibly TRBD2 (7 bases). This CDR3 is 14 amino acids long. From germline, CDR1 is SGHRS and CDR2 YFSETQ. V was cut by 0 bases and J by 4 bases, with 9 bases left in between. CDR3 nucleotides: TGCGCCAGCAGCTTGGGGGAGGGGGCAGATACGCAGTATTTT. Amino acids: CASSLGEGADTQYF. Using reference TRBV5-1 and TRBJ2-3 for the parts outside the CDR3, the full variable domain is KAGVTQTPRYLIKTRGQQVTLSCSPISGHRSVSWYQQTPGQGLQFLFEYFSETQRNKGNFPGRFSGRQFSNSRSEMNVSTLELGDSALYLCASSLGEGADTQYFGPGTRLTVL.

CDR3 nucleotides: TGTGCCAGCTCACTTCAGCGGGGGGCTCAGAACGAGCAGTACTTC. Its translation: CASSLQRGAQNEQYF. The V and J genes are TRBV18 and TRBJ2-7; TRBD2 agrees at 9 bases. V dropped 4 bases and J dropped 5; count of bases not matched to a gene: 9. The CDR3 extends over 15 amino acids. The germline CDR1 and CDR2 sequences are KGHSH and LQKENI.

This clone has only a few counts. This chain uses TRBV7-9 with TRBJ2-2, with 8 bases matching TRBD1. There are 16 residues in the CDR3. Germline V gene lookup returns CDR1 SEHNR and CDR2 FQNEAQ (reference sequence). V gave up 1 base and J gave up 1 base; unmatched junction bases: 2. The CDR3 is CASSLGTGMNTGELFF. As DNA, the CDR3 is TGTGCCAGCAGCTTAGGGACAGGGATGAACACCGGGGAGCTGTTTTTT.

The chain carries TRBV9 and TRBJ2-2; 8 bases map to TRBD1. Trimming at V came to 0 bases and at J to 6 bases, leaving 4 bases not matched to a gene. There are 15 residues in the CDR3. CDR1 is SGDLS, CDR2 YYNGEE, per germline. As DNA, the CDR3 is TGTGCCAGCAGCGTAGGACAGGGGATCCCCGGGGAGCTGTTTTTT. It yields the protein CASSVGQGIPGELFF.

This clone was picked up a small number of times. This sample also contains other DNA sequences that code for the same CDR3. CDR3 loop: CASSPRELSGNTIYF. In DNA form, the CDR3 reads TGTGCCAGTAGTCCCCGGGAGCTCTCTGGAAACACCATATATTTT. V and J are TRBV19 and TRBJ1-3; D is unresolved. Germline V gene lookup returns CDR1 LNHDA and CDR2 SQIVND (reference sequence). V was pared by 5 bases and J by 0 bases, with 11 bases between. The CDR3 spans 15 residues.

This clone is a singleton in its sample. The rearrangement joins TRBV27 to TRBJ1-2, with a tentative D call TRBD1 (6 bases). Germline V CDR1 and CDR2: MNHEY, SMNVEV (reference sequence). V gave up 2 bases and J gave up 8 bases, with 24 bases separating them. The CDR3 contains 17 residues. The CDR3 nucleotides are TGTGCCAGCAGTTTAGGAAGCCTACAGGGTGGACTCGGGGGCTACACCTTC. Amino acids: CASSLGSLQGGLGGYTF.

This clone has only a few counts. This chain connects TRBV28 to TRBJ1-4; the D gene is possibly TRBD1 (5 bases). The CDR3 has 13 amino acids. Germline lookup yields CDR1 MDHEN and CDR2 SYDVKM. Trimming left V 8 bases short and J 6 bases short, with 13 bases between. CDR3 nucleotide sequence: TGTGCCAGCCTACAGGCGACTCATGAAAAACTGTTTTTT. This encodes CASLQATHEKLFF.

The CDR3 sequence is CASSVTQGTEAFF. The CDR3 nucleotides are TGTGCCAGCAGCGTTACCCAGGGGACTGAAGCTTTCTTT. The rearrangement links TRBV9 to TRBJ1-1; D may be TRBD1 (6 bases). Trimming removed 2 bases from V and 5 bases from J, with 10 bases in between. This CDR3 is 13 amino acids long. Germline assignment: CDR1 SGDLS and CDR2 YYNGEE.

V is TRBV15 and J is TRBJ1-3; the match to TRBD1 covers 9 bases. The CDR3 consists of 17 residues. Trimming removed 1 base from V and 2 bases from J; junction bases left unmatched: 6. Per the germline V gene, CDR1 is LNHNV and CDR2 is YYDKDF (reference sequence). As DNA, the CDR3 is TGTGCCACCAGCAGAGGGGACACAGGGGGCCCTGGAAACACCATATATTTT. Amino acids: CATSRGDTGGPGNTIYF. Variable domain in full (rest from reference TRBV15 and TRBJ1-3): DAMVIQNPRYQVTQFGKPVTLSCSQTLNHNVMYWYQQKSSQAPKLLFHYYDKDFNNEADTPDNFQSRRPNTSFCFLDIRSPGLGDTAMYLCATSRGDTGGPGNTIYFGEGSWLTVV.

The gene calls are TRBV6-1 and TRBJ1-6; unclear D gene. There are 11 residues in the CDR3. Germline V gene data show CDR1 as MNHNS and CDR2 as SASEGT. Trimming took 5 bases from V and 7 from J, leaving 3 bases between them. The CDR3 DNA is TGTGCCAGCAGTTCAAATTCACCCCTCCACTTT. This sequence encodes CASSSNSPLHF.

This chain joins TRBV7-2 and TRBJ1-2; no reliable D call. CDR1 SGHTA and CDR2 FQGNSA come from the germline V gene. The CDR3 loop spans 12 amino acids. Trimming took off 1 base at V and 8 bases at J, with 8 bases between the two ends. The CDR3 nucleotides read TGTGCCAGCAGCTTAGTTGCGGAGGGCTACACCTTC. Protein sequence: CASSLVAEGYTF.

The rearrangement links TRBV9 to TRBJ2-7; 8 nucleotides agree with TRBD1. The V gene end was trimmed by 6 bases and the J gene end by 6 bases; junction bases not matched to a gene: 11. The CDR3 is 14 amino acids. Germline assignment: CDR1 SGDLS and CDR2 YYNGEE. The chain's CDR3 is CASNKDRGSFEQYF. The CDR3, as DNA: TGTGCCAGCAACAAAGACAGGGGCAGCTTCGAGCAGTACTTC.

This clone was detected once. This chain connects TRBV6-6 to TRBJ2-3; 14 bases match TRBD2. CDR1 is MNHNY, CDR2 SVGAGI, per germline (reference sequence). Losses at the gene ends were 4 bases for V and 7 bases for J; bases not matched to a gene: 4. This CDR3 spans 15 amino acids. CDR3 DNA: TGTGCCAGCAGTTCGGGACTAGCGGGAGCTTATACGCAGTATTTT. Its protein is CASSSGLAGAYTQYF.

This chain connects TRBV5-1 to TRBJ1-1; TRBD1 matches at 8 bases. The CDR3 loop spans 14 amino acids. CDR1 and CDR2 (germline): SGHRS, YFSETQ. The V and J ends lost 4 bases and 2 bases, in that order; junction bases with no gene match: 4. The CDR3 is CASSVGQANTEAFF. DNA of the CDR3: TGCGCCAGCAGCGTGGGACAGGCTAACACTGAAGCTTTCTTT.

The rearrangement joins TRBV7-9 to TRBJ1-1, with 11 bases lining up with TRBD1. The CDR3 has 16 amino acids. Trimming took 3 bases from V and 4 from J; bases not matched to a gene: 7. Germline-derived CDR1 and CDR2 are SEHNR and FQNEAQ (reference sequence). The CDR3 region has the DNA TGTGCCAGCAGCTTTCTTTCCGGGACAGGGGGCACTGAAGCTTTCTTT. Its translation is CASSFLSGTGGTEAFF.

V usage is TRBV29-1 and J usage is TRBJ2-7; no reliable D call. V gave up 4 bases and J gave up 3 bases, with 4 bases separating them. CDR1 is SQVTM, CDR2 ANQGSEA, per germline. There are 10 residues in the CDR3. The CDR3 DNA reads as TGCAGCGTTGCCAGCTACGAGCAGTACTTC. Protein product: CSVASYEQYF.

This chain links TRBV2 with TRBJ1-6, with D perhaps matching TRBD1 (6 bases). Germline CDR1 and CDR2: SNHLY and FYNNEI. CDR3 length: 15 residues. V shed 7 bases and J shed 0 bases, with 10 bases lying between them. The CDR3 sequence is CASNLQGSYNSPLHF. CDR3 nucleotides: TGTGCCAGCAATTTACAGGGCTCCTATAATTCACCCCTCCACTTT.

The V call is TRBV27, the J call TRBJ1-6; no clear D gene. Germline CDR1 is MNHEY and CDR2 is SMNVEV (reference sequence). The CDR3 sequence is 14 residues long. The V gene lost 4 bases and the J gene lost 0 bases, with 4 bases spanning the gap. The CDR3 is CASSSGSYNSPLHF. The CDR3 coding sequence is TGTGCCAGCAGTTCGGGCTCCTATAATTCACCCCTCCACTTT.

The CDR3 spells CASSHDYYNEQFF. The CDR3 DNA sequence: TGCGCCAGCAGCCATGACTATTACAATGAGCAGTTCTTC. V gene TRBV4-1 combines with J gene TRBJ2-1; possibly TRBD2 for D (5 bases). The CDR3 totals 13 residues. V was clipped by 3 bases and J by 4 bases, with 7 bases between them. From germline, CDR1 is MGHRA and CDR2 YSYEKL.